This T cell receptor (beta chain) emerged from a study of T-cell reconstitution after alpha-beta-depleted transplantation in children (dated by TCRdb to the mid-2010s). Concerning the study at large: Using TCR repertoire profiling, the study quantitatively followed how T-cell immune reconstitution unfolded in children after TCRalphabeta/CD19-depleted allogeneic hematopoietic cell transplantation. Broad study findings and their caveats: The apparently early alphabetaT-cell count recovery about two months after transplant was reportedly dependent on only several hundred rapidly expanded clones derived from non-depleted graft cells. The high TCRbeta diversity at day 60 in some patients was ascribed to recipient T cells and intrathymic progenitors that had survived conditioning. Over the following months the frequencies of hyperexpanded clones went down, and after one year T-cell counts and TCRbeta diversity were mostly credited to newly produced T cells.

Only a few counts were recorded for this clonotype. What this receptor recognizes is not known. One base away there is no much larger clone; base qualities are not given. The library was prepared using PCR. The listed sequencing device is Illumina HiSeq 2500. Molecular barcoding was employed in the preparation of TCR libraries, with unique molecular identifiers being used to normalize TCRbeta repertoire quantification. TCRdb itself trimmed the public reads at Q25 with fastp, ran MiXCR and retained productive beta chains. Identical CDR3 protein sequences are pooled into one entry, listed with their most common genes and DNA. Present in this sample are around 700,000 distinct CDR3 sequences, 13% of which were seen just once. 0.75% to 0.85% of the sample goes to the ten largest clones. The sample's treatment or condition label, decoded: allogeneic hematopoietic cell transplantation with graft depleted of TCRalphabeta T cells and CD19 B cells. Transplant recipients were children who received TCRalphabeta/CD19-depleted allogeneic hematopoietic cell grafts.

The germline V gene encodes CDR1 DFQATT and CDR2 SNEGSKA (reference sequence). Measured from the cysteine to the phenylalanine, the CDR3 is 16 residues long. Only CDR3 DNA remains: 48 bases, in frame from the first base. The junction shows trimming of 0 bases on V and 4 bases on J, and the gene matches do not reach 6 bases of it. Source: PBMCs, taken before TCRalphabeta/CD19-depleted stem cell transplant. The receptor comes from a girl aged 2 to 10 with congenital amegakaryocytic thrombocytopenia, due to receive a stem cell transplant. The rearranged chain carries TRBV20-1 and TRBJ2-2; the central 9 bases match TRBD2. The CDR3 region: CSARDVRTSVTGELFF. In nucleotides, the sequence is TGCAGTGCTAGAGATGTCAGGACTAGCGTCACCGGGGAGCTGTTTTTT.